This TCR beta chain was found in a study of response to subunit inactivated influenza vaccine. Study-level points and caveats: Authors suggested each seasonal flu vaccination may recruit only limited numbers of new T cells.

Concerning this clonotype itself: Its antigen is unidentified.

TCRdb reanalysed the RT-PCR reads using MiXCR and keeps one entry per CDR3 protein. The profile shows roughly 700,000 distinct CDR3 sequences, approximately 15% of them singletons. This CDR3 is built from 13 residues. Between the trimmed V and J ends, which lost 0 bases and 7 bases, there was a span of 9 bases. The germline V gene encodes CDR1 DFQATT and CDR2 SNEGSKA (reference sequence). This chain uses TRBV20-1 with TRBJ2-2; D gene ambiguous. The specimen comprised PBMCs from blood, sampled around 15 days before vaccination. The receptor was derived from a man aged 50 to 60 who received an inactivated influenza vaccine. In DNA form, the CDR3 reads TGCAGTGCTAGAGAGATAGATGGCGGGGAGCTGTTTTTT. Residues: CSAREIDGGELFF.